This T cell receptor (beta chain) was profiled in a study of CD8+ T cells in alopecia areata. Broader study findings: TCRs were shared less clearly across patients than in mice, possibly for HLA-related reasons.

V lost 1 base, J lost 1 base, and 7 bases stayed unmatched. In germline, CDR1 is SQVTM, CDR2 ANQGSEA. The CDR3 length is 16 residues. On this clone: No antigen is known for it.

PBMCs served as the source from which CD4+ and CD8+ T cells were sorted. RNA, once extracted, was reverse transcribed into cDNA for use as the sequencing template. Measured with immunoSEQ multiplex PCR; TCRdb has only the in-frame clones, and not every one. This sample has roughly 100,000 clones, with roughly 53% found just once. The TCR comes from a human donor in good health. Sample: CD4+ T cells sorted from blood. The rearrangement uses TRBV29-1 and TRBJ2-1; 7 bases fit TRBD1. CDR3 nucleotide sequence: TGCAGCGTTGAAGGGGACCCGGGACAGTCCTACAATGAGCAGTTCTTC. Residues: CSVEGDPGQSYNEQFF.